A selection of T cell receptor beta chains follows, all from one sample in a study of cytomegalovirus exposure and HLA in healthy donors. This table comes from immunoSEQ multiplex PCR, and its TCRdb copy is limited to in-frame clones, with some not included. The repertoire holds fewer than 150,000 clones, approximately 80% seen once, with about 3.9% in the top ten. Sequencing was done on a sample of PBMCs. These receptors were collected from a man aged 18 to 29 in good health and CMV-seronegative. Each CDR3 is given with its conserved first and last residue. The D gene is left open where the match is weak. Some rows have no size entry. The others give once, few or many, or a class for an expanded clone.

clone size: few
CDR3 length: 16
J gene: TRBJ1-6
V gene: TRBV18
D gene: NA
CDR3 protein: CASSPLEGSYNSPLHF
CDR3 DNA: TGTGCCAGCTCACCGTTAGAGGGCTCCTATAATTCACCCCTCCACTTT

clone size: NA
CDR3 length: 12
J gene: TRBJ2-3
V gene: TRBV27
D gene: NA
CDR3 protein: CASSFSGDTQYF
CDR3 DNA: TGTGCCAGCAGTTTCTCGGGAGATACGCAGTATTTT

clone size: NA
CDR3 length: 16
J gene: TRBJ1-4
V gene: TRBV6-5
D gene: NA
CDR3 protein: CASSYSVAGSNEKLFF
CDR3 DNA: TGTGCCAGCAGTTACTCGGTGGCAGGATCGAATGAAAAACTGTTTTTT

clone size: once
CDR3 length: 15
J gene: TRBJ2-2
V gene: TRBV27
D gene: TRBD1
CDR3 protein: CASSWGAGGGGELFF
CDR3 DNA: TGTGCCAGCAGTTGGGGGGCAGGGGGCGGCGGGGAGCTGTTTTTT

clone size: NA
CDR3 length: 13
J gene: TRBJ1-4
V gene: TRBV7-3
D gene: NA
CDR3 protein: CASSLGQGEKLFF
CDR3 DNA: TGTGCCAGCAGCTTGGGGCAAGGTGAAAAACTGTTTTTT

clone size: NA
CDR3 length: 15
J gene: TRBJ2-1
V gene: TRBV6-5
D gene: NA
CDR3 protein: CASSNQDYSYNEQFF
CDR3 DNA: TGTGCCAGCAGTAACCAGGATTACTCCTACAATGAGCAGTTCTTC

clone size: NA
CDR3 length: 17
J gene: TRBJ2-1
V gene: TRBV29-1
D gene: TRBD2
CDR3 protein: CSVVRAGGAFSYNEQFF
CDR3 DNA: TGCAGCGTTGTAAGAGCGGGAGGGGCCTTCTCCTACAATGAGCAGTTCTTC

clone size: NA
CDR3 length: 14
J gene: TRBJ2-3
V gene: TRBV7-9
D gene: NA
CDR3 protein: CASSWTQSTDTQYF
CDR3 DNA: TGTGCCAGCAGCTGGACACAGAGCACAGATACGCAGTATTTT

clone size: NA
CDR3 length: 14
J gene: TRBJ1-5
V gene: TRBV6-5
D gene: NA
CDR3 protein: CASSYDSINQPQHF
CDR3 DNA: TGTGCCAGCAGTTACGACAGCATTAATCAGCCCCAGCATTTT

clone size: NA
CDR3 length: 13
J gene: TRBJ1-2
V gene: TRBV15
D gene: NA
CDR3 protein: CATSRELEGSDSF
CDR3 DNA: TGTGCCACCAGCAGAGAACTGGAAGGGTCGGACTCCTTC

clone size: NA
CDR3 length: 14
J gene: TRBJ2-7
V gene: TRBV21-1
D gene: NA
CDR3 protein: CASTTTSGVEEQYF
CDR3 DNA: TGTGCCAGCACTACGACTAGCGGGGTAGAAGAGCAGTACTTC

clone size: NA
CDR3 length: 14
J gene: TRBJ1-4
V gene: TRBV30
D gene: NA
CDR3 protein: CAWSVMSFNEKLFF
CDR3 DNA: TGTGCCTGGAGTGTAATGTCATTTAATGAAAAACTGTTTTTT

clone size: once
CDR3 length: 14
J gene: TRBJ1-1
V gene: TRBV27
D gene: TRBD1
CDR3 protein: CASRRQGQNTEAFF
CDR3 DNA: TGTGCCAGCAGGCGACAGGGACAGAACACTGAAGCTTTCTTT

clone size: NA
CDR3 length: 18
J gene: TRBJ2-7
V gene: TRBV7-8
D gene: NA
CDR3 protein: CASSPGDRTPTPPYEQYF
CDR3 DNA: TGTGCCAGCAGCCCGGGAGACCGGACACCCACCCCGCCCTACGAGCAGTACTTC

clone size: once
CDR3 length: 12
J gene: TRBJ1-5
V gene: TRBV7-2
D gene: NA
CDR3 protein: CASSPFNQPQHF
CDR3 DNA: TGTGCCAGCAGCCCGTTCAATCAGCCCCAGCATTTT

clone size: NA
CDR3 length: 15
J gene: TRBJ2-6
V gene: TRBV6-1
D gene: NA
CDR3 protein: CASSAELSGANVLTF
CDR3 DNA: TGTGCCAGCAGTGCCGAACTCTCTGGGGCCAACGTCCTGACTTTC

clone size: NA
CDR3 length: 13
J gene: TRBJ2-5
V gene: TRBV6-1
D gene: NA
CDR3 protein: CASSSTSKETQYF
CDR3 DNA: TGTGCCAGCAGTTCGACTAGTAAAGAGACCCAGTACTTC

clone size: NA
CDR3 length: 14
J gene: TRBJ2-2
V gene: TRBV27
D gene: TRBD2
CDR3 protein: CASRVAGNTGELFF
CDR3 DNA: TGTGCCAGCCGTGTAGCGGGAAACACCGGGGAGCTGTTTTTT

clone size: NA
CDR3 length: 14
J gene: TRBJ2-7
V gene: TRBV27
D gene: NA
CDR3 protein: CASSLVPGSYEQYF
CDR3 DNA: TGTGCCAGCAGTTTGGTACCGGGCTCCTACGAGCAGTACTTC

clone size: NA
CDR3 length: 14
J gene: TRBJ1-1
V gene: TRBV6-1
D gene: NA
CDR3 protein: CASVYPSFRGEAFF
CDR3 DNA: TGTGCCAGCGTTTACCCTAGTTTCCGGGGTGAAGCTTTCTTT